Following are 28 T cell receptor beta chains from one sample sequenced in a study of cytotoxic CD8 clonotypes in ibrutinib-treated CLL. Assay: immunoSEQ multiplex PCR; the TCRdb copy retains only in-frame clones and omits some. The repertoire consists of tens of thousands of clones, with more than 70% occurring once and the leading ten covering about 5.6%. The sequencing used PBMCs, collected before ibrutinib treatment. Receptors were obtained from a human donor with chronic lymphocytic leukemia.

CDR3 amino acids: CASSSRAGGFTYEQYF. The CDR3 coding sequence is TGTGCCAGCAGCTCGAGGGCAGGGGGATTCACCTACGAGCAGTACTTC. The rearrangement links TRBV5-6 to TRBJ2-7; 7 bases are a match to TRBD1. After removal of 3 bases from V and 2 bases from J, the junction contained 11 bases not matched to a gene. Per the germline V gene, CDR1 is SGHDT and CDR2 is YYEEEE. CDR3 length: 16 residues. Together with reference TRBV5-6 and TRBJ2-7, the CDR3 gives the full variable domain: DAGVTQSPTHLIKTRGQQVTLRCSPKSGHDTVSWYQQALGQGPQFIFQYYEEEERQRGNFPDRFSGHQFPNYSSELNVNALLLGDSALYLCASSSRAGGFTYEQYFGPGTRLTVT.

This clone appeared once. The DNA for the CDR3 is TGTGCCAGCGACCGAGCGGGAGGGCCCGGCACAGATACGCAGTATTTT. It is translated as CASDRAGGPGTDTQYF. The V call is TRBV21-1, the J call TRBJ2-3; TRBD2 was called by the table and not checked on the DNA. TRBV21-1 is given as a pseudogene. The length of the CDR3 is 16 residues.

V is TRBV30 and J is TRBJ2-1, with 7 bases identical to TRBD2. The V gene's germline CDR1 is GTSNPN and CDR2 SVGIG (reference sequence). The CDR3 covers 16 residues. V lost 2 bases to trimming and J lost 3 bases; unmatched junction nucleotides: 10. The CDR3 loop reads CAWSTHASGNYNEQFF. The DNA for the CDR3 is TGTGCCTGGAGTACTCATGCTAGCGGAAACTACAATGAGCAGTTCTTC.

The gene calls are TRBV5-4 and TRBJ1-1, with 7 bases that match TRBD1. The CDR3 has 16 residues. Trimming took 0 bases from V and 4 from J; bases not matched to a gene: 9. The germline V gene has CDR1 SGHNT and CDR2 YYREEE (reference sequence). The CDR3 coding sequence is TGTGCCAGCAGCTTGGCCGAGCGGAGGGGGCTCACTGAAGCTTTCTTT. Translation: CASSLAERRGLTEAFF.

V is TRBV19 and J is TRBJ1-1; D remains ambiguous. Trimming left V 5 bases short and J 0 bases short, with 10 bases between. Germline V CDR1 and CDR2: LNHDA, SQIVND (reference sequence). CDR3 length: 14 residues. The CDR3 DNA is TGTGCCAGTAGTTTTTACAGCGTGAACACTGAAGCTTTCTTT. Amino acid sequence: CASSFYSVNTEAFF.

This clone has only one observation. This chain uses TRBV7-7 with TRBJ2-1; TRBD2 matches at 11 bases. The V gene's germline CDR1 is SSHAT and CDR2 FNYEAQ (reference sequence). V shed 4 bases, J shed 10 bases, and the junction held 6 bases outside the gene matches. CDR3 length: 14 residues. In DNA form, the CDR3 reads TGTGCCAGCAGCTCCGGGACTAGCGGTAGGGAGCAGTTCTTC. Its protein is CASSSGTSGREQFF.

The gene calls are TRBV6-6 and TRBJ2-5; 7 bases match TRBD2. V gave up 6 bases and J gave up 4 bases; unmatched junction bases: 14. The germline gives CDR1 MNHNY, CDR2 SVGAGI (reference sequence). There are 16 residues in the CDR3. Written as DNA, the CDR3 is TGTGCCAGCAGCCAGGGCGTACTAGCGCGGCTAGAGACCCAGTACTTC. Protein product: CASSQGVLARLETQYF.

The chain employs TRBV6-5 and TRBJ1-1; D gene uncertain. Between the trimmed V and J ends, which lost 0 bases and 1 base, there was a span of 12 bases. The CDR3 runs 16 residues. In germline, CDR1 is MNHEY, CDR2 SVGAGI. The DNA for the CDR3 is TGTGCCAGCAGTTACTCTCTCCAGGAGAAGAACACTGAAGCTTTCTTT. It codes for CASSYSLQEKNTEAFF.

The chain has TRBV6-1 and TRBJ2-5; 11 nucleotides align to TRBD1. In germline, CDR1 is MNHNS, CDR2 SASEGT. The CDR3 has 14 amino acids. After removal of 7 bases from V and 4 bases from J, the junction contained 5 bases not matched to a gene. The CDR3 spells CASIQDRGRETQYF. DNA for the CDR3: TGTGCCAGCATCCAGGACAGGGGGCGAGAGACCCAGTACTTC.

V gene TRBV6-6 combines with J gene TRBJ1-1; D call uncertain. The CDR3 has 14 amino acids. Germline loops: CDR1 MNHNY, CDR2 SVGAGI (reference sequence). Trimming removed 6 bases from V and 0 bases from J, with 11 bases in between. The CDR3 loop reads CASRPGTMNTEAFF. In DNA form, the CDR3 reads TGTGCCAGCAGGCCAGGTACGATGAACACTGAAGCTTTCTTT.

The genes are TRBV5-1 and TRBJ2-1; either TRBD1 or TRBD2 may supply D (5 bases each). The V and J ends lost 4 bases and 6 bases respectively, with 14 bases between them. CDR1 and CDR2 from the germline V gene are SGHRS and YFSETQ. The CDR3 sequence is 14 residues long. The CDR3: CASSIDDSGNEQFF. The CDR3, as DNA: TGCGCCAGCAGCATCGACGACAGCGGCAATGAGCAGTTCTTC.

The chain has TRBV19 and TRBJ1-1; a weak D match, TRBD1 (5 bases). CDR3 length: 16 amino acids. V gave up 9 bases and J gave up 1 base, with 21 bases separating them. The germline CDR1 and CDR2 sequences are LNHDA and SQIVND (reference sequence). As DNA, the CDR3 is TGTGCCAGCCGGCTGGCTTTTCAGGGTCGGAACACTGAAGCTTTCTTT. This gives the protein CASRLAFQGRNTEAFF.

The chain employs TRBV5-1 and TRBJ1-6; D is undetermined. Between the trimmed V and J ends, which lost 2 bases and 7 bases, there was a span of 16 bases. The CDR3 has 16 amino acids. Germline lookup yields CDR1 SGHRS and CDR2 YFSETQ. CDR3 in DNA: TGCGCCAGCAGCTTTACCAGAAACGCGGTCAATTCACCCCTCCACTTT. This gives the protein CASSFTRNAVNSPLHF.

CDR3 coding DNA: TGTGCCAGCAGCCATGGGACAGGGTATATCAATGAGCAGTTCTTC. It codes for CASSHGTGYINEQFF. The chain uses TRBV4-2 and TRBJ2-1; TRBD1 matches at 9 bases. Germline V gene data show CDR1 as LGHNA and CDR2 as YNFKEQ. The V gene end was trimmed by 3 bases and the J gene end by 6 bases; junction bases not matched to a gene: 6. The CDR3 loop spans 15 amino acids.

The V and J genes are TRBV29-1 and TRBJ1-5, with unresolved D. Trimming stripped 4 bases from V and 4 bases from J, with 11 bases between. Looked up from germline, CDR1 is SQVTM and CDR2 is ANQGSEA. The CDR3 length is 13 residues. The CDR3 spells CSVAGSGNQPQHF. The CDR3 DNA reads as TGCAGCGTTGCGGGGAGTGGGAATCAGCCCCAGCATTTT.

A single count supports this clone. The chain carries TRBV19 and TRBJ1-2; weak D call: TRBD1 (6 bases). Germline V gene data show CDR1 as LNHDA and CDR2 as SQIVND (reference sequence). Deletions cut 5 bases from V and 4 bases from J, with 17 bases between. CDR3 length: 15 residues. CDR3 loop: CASSYFGGPGYGYTF. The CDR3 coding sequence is TGTGCCAGTAGTTACTTTGGGGGGCCCGGCTATGGCTACACCTTC.

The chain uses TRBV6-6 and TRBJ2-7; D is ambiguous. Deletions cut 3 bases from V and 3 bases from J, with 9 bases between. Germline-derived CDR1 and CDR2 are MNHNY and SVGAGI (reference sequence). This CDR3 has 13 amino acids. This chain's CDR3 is CASSYKRNYEQYF. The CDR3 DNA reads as TGTGCCAGCAGTTATAAACGGAACTACGAGCAGTACTTC.

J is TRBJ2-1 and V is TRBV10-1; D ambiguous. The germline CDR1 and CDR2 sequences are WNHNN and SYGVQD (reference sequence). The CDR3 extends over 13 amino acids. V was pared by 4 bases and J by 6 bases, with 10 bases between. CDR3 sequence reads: CASSGPWGNEQFF. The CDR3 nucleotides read TGCGCCAGCAGTGGGCCATGGGGCAATGAGCAGTTCTTC.

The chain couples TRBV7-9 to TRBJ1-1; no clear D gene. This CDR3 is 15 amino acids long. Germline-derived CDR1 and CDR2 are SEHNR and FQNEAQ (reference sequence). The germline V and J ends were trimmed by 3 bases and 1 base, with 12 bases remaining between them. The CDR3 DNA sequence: TGTGCCAGCAGCTTTCAGGTTGGGAAGAACACTGAAGCTTTCTTT. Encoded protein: CASSFQVGKNTEAFF. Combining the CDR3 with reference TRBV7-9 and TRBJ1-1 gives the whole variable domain DTGVSQNPRHKITKRGQNVTFRCDPISEHNRLYWYRQTLGQGPEFLTYFQNEAQLEKSRLLSDRFSAERPKGSFSTLEIQRTEQGDSAMYLCASSFQVGKNTEAFFGQGTRLTVV.

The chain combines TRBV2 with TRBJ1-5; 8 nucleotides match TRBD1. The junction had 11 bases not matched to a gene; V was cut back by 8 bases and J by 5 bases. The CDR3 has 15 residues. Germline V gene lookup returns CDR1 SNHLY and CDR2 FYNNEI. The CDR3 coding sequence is TGTGCCAGCCGAAGACCGGACAGGGCGTATCAGCCCCAGCATTTT. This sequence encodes CASRRPDRAYQPQHF.

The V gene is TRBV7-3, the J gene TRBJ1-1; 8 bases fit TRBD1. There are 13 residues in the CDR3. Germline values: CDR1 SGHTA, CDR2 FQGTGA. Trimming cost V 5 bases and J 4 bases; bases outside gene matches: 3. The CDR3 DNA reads TGTGCCAGCAGCCTCAGGGGGCCCACTGAAGCTTTCTTT. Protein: CASSLRGPTEAFF.

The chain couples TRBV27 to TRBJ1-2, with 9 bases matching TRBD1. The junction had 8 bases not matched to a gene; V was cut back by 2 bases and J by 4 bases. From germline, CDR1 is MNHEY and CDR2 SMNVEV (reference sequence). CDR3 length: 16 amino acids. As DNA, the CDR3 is TGTGCCAGCAGTTTAAGCGGGACAGGGTCCGGCTATGGCTACACCTTC. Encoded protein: CASSLSGTGSGYGYTF.

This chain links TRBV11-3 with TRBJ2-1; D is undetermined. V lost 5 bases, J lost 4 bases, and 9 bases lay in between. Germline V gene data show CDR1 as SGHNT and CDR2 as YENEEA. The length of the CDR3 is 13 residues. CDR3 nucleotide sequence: TGTGCCAGCAGCCAGGTGAAATACAATGAGCAGTTCTTC. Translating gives CASSQVKYNEQFF.

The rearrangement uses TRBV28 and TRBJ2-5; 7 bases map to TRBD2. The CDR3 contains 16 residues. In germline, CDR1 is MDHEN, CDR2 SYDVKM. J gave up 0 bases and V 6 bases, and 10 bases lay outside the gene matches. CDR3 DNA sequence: TGTGCCAGCAGCCTCCGGGAGGAGAAGTACCAAGAGACCCAGTACTTC. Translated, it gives CASSLREEKYQETQYF.

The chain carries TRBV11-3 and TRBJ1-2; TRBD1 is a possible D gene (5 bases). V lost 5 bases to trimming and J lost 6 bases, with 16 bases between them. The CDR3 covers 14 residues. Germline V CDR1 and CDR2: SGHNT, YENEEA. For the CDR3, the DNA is TGTGCCAGCAGCCCTGCATCGGGGCACAATGGCTACACCTTC. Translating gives CASSPASGHNGYTF.

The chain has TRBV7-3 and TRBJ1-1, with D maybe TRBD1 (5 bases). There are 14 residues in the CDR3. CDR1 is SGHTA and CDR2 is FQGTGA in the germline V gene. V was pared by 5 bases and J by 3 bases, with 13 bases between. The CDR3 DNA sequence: TGTGCCAGCAGCCAGGAAAGGGGTGACACTGAAGCTTTCTTT. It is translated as CASSQERGDTEAFF.

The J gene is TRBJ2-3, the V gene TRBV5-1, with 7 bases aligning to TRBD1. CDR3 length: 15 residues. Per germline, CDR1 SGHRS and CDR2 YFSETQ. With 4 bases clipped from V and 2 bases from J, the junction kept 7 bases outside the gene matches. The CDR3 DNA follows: TGCGCCAGCAGCGAGACCGGGACAGACACAGATACGCAGTATTTT. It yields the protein CASSETGTDTDTQYF.

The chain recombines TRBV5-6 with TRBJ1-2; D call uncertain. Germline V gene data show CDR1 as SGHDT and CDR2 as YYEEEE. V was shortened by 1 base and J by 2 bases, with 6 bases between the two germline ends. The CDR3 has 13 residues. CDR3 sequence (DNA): TGTGCCAGCAGCTTGATAACAAACTATGGCTACACCTTC. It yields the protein CASSLITNYGYTF.